This T cell receptor (beta chain) was identified during a study of T cell changes during pregnancy in multiple sclerosis. The CDR3 consists of 13 residues. J gave up 3 bases and V 5 bases, and 1 base lay outside the gene matches. The germline gives CDR1 MNHEY, CDR2 SMNVEV (reference sequence). Generated by immunoSEQ multiplex PCR, the TCRdb table keeps only in-frame clones and is missing some. The sample lists approximately 48,000 clones; approximately 92% were seen once. J is TRBJ2-7 and V is TRBV27; TRBD2 matches 10 bases. This receptor was taken from a female donor with multiple sclerosis, enrolled in a pregnancy study. Here the sequenced sample was CD8+ T cells from peripheral blood mononuclear cells, taken after pregnancy. The CDR3 DNA reads as TGTGCCAGCAGTGTAGCGGGAGGCTACGAGCAGTACTTC. Residues: CASSVAGGYEQYF.